The subject of this entry is one T cell receptor beta chain. Its target is not known. Naive CD8 cells were CD45RO-negative, positively selected for CCR7, excluding terminally differentiated effector memory CD45RA+ cells. Repertoires were generated with immunoSEQ multiplex PCR, while TCRdb's copy carries only in-frame clones and drops some. The data contain fewer than 800,000 clones, 90% to 95% of them seen just once; the ten biggest clones take up about 24%. The source of the sample is a study of shared clonotypes between healthy human individuals. As for the study in general: Donors consisted of a couple of women and three men between 18 and 49. Three CD4 naive, three CD4 memory, two CD8 naive and one CD8 memory plate were used per donor.

Germline-derived CDR1 and CDR2 are SGHVS and FNYEAQ. The V segment lost 5 bases and the J segment 7 bases; nucleotides outside the gene matches: 8. The CDR3 contains 14 residues. Study-level points and caveats: Between a handful of donors, naive CD4 clonotypes were shared at a level of approximately 5%. Clonotype sharing among donors, it was expected, would be affected by sequencing depth.

The sequenced sample was naive CD8+ T cells sorted from blood. The sequence was obtained from a man aged 25 to 40 in good health. The chain employs TRBV7-6 and TRBJ2-7, with 10 bases matching TRBD2. The CDR3 reads CASSILAGSREQYF. The CDR3 DNA is TGTGCCAGCAGCATACTAGCGGGATCGAGGGAGCAGTACTTC.